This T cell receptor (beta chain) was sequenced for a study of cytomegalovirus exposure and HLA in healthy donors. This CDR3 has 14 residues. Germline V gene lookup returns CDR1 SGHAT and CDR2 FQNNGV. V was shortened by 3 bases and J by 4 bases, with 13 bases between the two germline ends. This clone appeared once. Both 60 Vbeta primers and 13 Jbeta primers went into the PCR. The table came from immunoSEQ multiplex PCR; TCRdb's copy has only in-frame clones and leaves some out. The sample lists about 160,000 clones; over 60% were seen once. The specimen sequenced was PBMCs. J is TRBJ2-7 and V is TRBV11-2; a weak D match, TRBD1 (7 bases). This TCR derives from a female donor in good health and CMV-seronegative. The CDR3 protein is CASSFATGTYEQYF. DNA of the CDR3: TGTGCCAGCAGCTTTGCGACAGGGACTTACGAGCAGTACTTC.